The clone carrying this T cell receptor (beta chain) came up a few times. No antigen is known for it. Purified naive CD4+ T cells were depleted of CD25+ Tregs. TCRdb re-called the 5' RACE reads with MiXCR, one entry per CDR3 protein. The table lists thousands of distinct CDR3 sequences, about a third of them singletons. The CDR3 consists of 16 residues. V was cut by 3 bases and J by 4 bases, with 18 bases left in between. The V gene's germline CDR1 is SGHRS and CDR2 YFSETQ. Broader study findings: Tumor-infiltrating Treg TCR alpha and beta sequences overlapped most with tumor naive CD4+ T cells, then blood naive.

The chain uses TRBV5-1 and TRBJ2-3, with D tentatively TRBD1 (6 bases). The material sequenced was naive CD4+ T cells sorted from a lymph node. Specified subset: naive CD4+ T cells, CD4+CD45RA+CD25-. The TCR comes from a female donor with breast cancer. The CDR3 here is CASSSLRDTSADTQYF. CDR3 nucleotides: TGCGCCAGCAGCTCACTCCGGGACACCTCGGCAGATACGCAGTATTTT.